This T cell receptor (beta chain) is from a study of cytomegalovirus exposure and HLA in healthy donors. 13 Jbeta primers and 60 Vbeta primers were used for the PCR. Using immunoSEQ multiplex PCR, the repertoire was profiled, and TCRdb retains in-frame clones only, with some absent. This table holds fewer than 200,000 clones, roughly 84% found once. V shed 4 bases and J 5 bases; nucleotides not matched to a gene: 8. The CDR3 runs 15 residues. The germline gives CDR1 SGHTA, CDR2 FQGTGA. The TCR was taken from a male donor in good health and CMV-seronegative. The sample was PBMCs. This chain joins TRBV7-3 and TRBJ2-1; 7 nucleotides align to TRBD1. This CDR3 reads CASSSLMDRNNEQFF. For the CDR3, the DNA is TGTGCCAGCAGCTCCCTTATGGACAGGAACAATGAGCAGTTCTTC.